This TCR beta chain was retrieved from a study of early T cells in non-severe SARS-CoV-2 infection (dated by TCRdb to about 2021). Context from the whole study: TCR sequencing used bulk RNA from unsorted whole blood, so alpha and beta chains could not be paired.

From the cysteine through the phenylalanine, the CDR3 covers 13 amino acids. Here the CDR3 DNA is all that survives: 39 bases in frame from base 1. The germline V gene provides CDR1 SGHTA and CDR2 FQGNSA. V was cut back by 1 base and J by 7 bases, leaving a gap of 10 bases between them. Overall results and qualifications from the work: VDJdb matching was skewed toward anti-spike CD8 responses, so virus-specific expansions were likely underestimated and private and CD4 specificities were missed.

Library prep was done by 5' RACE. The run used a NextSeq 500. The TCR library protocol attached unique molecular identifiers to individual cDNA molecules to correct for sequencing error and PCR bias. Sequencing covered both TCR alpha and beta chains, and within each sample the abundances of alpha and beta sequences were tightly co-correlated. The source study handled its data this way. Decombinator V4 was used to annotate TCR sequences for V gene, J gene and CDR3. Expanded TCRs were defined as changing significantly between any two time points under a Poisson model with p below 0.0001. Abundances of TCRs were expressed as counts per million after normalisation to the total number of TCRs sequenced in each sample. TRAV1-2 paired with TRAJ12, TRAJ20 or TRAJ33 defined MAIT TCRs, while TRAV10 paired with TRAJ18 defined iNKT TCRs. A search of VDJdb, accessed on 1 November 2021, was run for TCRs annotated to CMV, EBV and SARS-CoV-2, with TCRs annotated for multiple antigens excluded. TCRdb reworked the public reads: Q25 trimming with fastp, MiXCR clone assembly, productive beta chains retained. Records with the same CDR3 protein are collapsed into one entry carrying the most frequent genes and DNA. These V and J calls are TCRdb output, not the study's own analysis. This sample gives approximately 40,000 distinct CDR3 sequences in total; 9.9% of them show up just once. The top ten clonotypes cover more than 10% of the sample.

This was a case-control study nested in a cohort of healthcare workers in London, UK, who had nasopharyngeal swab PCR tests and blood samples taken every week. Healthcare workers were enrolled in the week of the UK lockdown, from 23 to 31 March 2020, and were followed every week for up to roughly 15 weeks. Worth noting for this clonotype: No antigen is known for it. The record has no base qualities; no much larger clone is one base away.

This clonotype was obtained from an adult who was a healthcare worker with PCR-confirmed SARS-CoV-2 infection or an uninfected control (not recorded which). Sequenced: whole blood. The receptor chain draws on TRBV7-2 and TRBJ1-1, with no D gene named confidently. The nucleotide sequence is TGTGCCAGCAGCTTAGAGGGCAGCCGTGAAGCTTTCTTT. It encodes CASSLEGSREAFF. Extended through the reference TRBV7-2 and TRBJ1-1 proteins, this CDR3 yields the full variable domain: GAGVSQSPSNKVTEKGKDVELRCDPISGHTALYWYRQSLGQGLEFLIYFQGNSAPDKSGLPSDRFSAERTGGSVSTLTIQRTQQEDSAVYLCASSLEGSREAFFGQGTRLTVV.